This TCR beta chain derives from a study of T cells in localized non-small cell lung cancer. Repertoires were generated with immunoSEQ multiplex PCR, while TCRdb's copy carries only in-frame clones and drops some. Among over 15,000 clones listed, 85% to 90% were seen once. The CDR3 covers 16 residues. Germline V gives CDR1 SGHRS, CDR2 YFSETQ. Trimming removed 4 bases from V and 4 bases from J, with 18 bases in between. The TCR originated in a male donor at least 60 years old with stage II squamous cell lung carcinoma. The sample was peripheral blood, taken before any cancer treatment. The V gene is TRBV5-1, the J gene TRBJ2-1; D remains ambiguous. This CDR3 reads CASSLLRTLGYNEQFF. CDR3 coding DNA: TGCGCCAGCAGCCTCTTAAGAACACTTGGATACAATGAGCAGTTCTTC. Looking up the rest from reference TRBV5-1 and TRBJ2-1 gives the full variable domain: KAGVTQTPRYLIKTRGQQVTLSCSPISGHRSVSWYQQTPGQGLQFLFEYFSETQRNKGNFPGRFSGRQFSNSRSEMNVSTLELGDSALYLCASSLLRTLGYNEQFFGPGTRLTVL.